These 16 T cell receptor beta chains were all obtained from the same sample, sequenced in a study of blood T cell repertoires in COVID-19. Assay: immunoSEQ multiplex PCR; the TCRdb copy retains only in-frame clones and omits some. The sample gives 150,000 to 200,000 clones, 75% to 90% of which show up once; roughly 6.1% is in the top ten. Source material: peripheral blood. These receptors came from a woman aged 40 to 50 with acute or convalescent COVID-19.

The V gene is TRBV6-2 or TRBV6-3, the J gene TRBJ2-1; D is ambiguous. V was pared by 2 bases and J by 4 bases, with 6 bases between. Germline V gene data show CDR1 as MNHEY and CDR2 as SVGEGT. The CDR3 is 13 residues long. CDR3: CASSYAPYNEQFF. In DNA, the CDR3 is TGTGCCAGCAGTTACGCGCCATACAATGAGCAGTTCTTC.

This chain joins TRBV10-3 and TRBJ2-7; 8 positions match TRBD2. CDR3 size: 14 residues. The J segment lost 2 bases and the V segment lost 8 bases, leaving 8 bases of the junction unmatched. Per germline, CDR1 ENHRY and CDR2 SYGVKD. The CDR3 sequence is CAIGRVAGPYEQYF. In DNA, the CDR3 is TGTGCCATCGGTAGAGTAGCGGGGCCCTACGAGCAGTACTTC.

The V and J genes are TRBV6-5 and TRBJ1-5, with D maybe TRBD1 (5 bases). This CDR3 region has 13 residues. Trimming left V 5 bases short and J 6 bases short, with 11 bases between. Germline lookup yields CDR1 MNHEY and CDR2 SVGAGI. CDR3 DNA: TGTGCCAGCAGTAGGCAGGGCGCTCAGCCCCAGCATTTT. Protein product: CASSRQGAQPQHF.

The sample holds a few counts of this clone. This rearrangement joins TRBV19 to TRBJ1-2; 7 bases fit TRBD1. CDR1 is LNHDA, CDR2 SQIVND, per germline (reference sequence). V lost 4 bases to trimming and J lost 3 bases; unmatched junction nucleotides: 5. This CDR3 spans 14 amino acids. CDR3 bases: TGTGCCAGTAGTACCTCCGGGACAGACTATGGCTACACCTTC. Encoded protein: CASSTSGTDYGYTF.

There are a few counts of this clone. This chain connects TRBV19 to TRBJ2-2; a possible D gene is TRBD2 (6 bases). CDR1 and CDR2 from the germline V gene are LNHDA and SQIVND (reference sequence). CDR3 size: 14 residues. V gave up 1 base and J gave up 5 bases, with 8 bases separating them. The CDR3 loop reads CASSIVEGTGELFF. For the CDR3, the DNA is TGTGCCAGTAGTATAGTGGAGGGGACCGGGGAGCTGTTTTTT.

The CDR3 loop is CASSFGLAGSSYEQYF. In nucleotides, the CDR3 is TGTGCCAGCAGCTTTGGTCTCGCGGGGAGCTCCTACGAGCAGTACTTC. This chain connects TRBV7-6 to TRBJ2-7; TRBD2 might be the D (6 bases). The CDR3 runs 16 residues. The V and J ends lost 3 bases and 0 bases respectively, with 15 bases between them. Germline CDR1 and CDR2: SGHVS and FNYEAQ.

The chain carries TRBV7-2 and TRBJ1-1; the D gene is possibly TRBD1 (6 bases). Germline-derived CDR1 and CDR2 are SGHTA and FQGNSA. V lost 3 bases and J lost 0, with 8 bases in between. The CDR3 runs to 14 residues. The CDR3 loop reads CASSFTGMNTEAFF. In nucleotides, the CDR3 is TGTGCCAGCAGCTTCACAGGGATGAACACTGAAGCTTTCTTT.

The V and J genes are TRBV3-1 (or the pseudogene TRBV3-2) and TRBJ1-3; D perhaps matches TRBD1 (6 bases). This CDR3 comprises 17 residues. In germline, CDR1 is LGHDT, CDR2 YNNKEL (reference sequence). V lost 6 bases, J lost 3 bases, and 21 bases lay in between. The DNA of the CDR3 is TGTGCCAGCAGACCCCATCCAGGACAGCTCTATGGAAACACCATATATTTT. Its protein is CASRPHPGQLYGNTIYF.

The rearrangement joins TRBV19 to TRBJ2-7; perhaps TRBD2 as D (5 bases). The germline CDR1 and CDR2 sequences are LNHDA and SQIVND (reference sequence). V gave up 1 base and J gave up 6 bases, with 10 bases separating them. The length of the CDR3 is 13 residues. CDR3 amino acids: CASSIGGSLEQYF. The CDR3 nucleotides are TGTGCCAGTAGTATAGGAGGGTCCCTCGAGCAGTACTTC.

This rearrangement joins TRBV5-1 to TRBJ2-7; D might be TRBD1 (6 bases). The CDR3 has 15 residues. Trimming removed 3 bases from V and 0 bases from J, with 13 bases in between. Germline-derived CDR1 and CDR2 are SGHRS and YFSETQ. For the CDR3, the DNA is TGCGCCAGCAGCTCTGGGACATACGCCTCCTACGAGCAGTACTTC. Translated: CASSSGTYASYEQYF.

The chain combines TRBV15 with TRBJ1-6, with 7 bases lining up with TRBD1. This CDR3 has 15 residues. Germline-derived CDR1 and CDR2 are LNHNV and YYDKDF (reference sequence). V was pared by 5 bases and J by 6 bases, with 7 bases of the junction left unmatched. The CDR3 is CATSPRQGGNSPLHF. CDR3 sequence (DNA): TGTGCCACCAGCCCACGACAGGGAGGTAATTCACCCCTCCACTTT.

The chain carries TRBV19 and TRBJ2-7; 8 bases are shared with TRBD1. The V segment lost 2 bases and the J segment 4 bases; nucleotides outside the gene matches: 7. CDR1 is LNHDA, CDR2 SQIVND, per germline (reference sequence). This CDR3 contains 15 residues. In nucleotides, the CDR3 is TGTGCCAGTAGTATAAGGACAGGGCCAAGGTACGAGCAGTACTTC. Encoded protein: CASSIRTGPRYEQYF.

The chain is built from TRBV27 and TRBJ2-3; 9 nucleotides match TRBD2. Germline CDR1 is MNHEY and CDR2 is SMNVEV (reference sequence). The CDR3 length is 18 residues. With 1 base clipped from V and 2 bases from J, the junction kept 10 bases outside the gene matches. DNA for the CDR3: TGTGCCAGCAGTTTATTTGAGGCGGGAGGGCCGCCCACAGATACGCAGTATTTT. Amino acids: CASSLFEAGGPPTDTQYF.

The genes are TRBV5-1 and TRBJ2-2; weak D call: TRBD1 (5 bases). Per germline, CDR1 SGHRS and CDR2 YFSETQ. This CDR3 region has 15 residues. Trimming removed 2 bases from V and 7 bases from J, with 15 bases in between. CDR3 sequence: CASSFGVGAIGELFF. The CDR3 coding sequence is TGCGCCAGCAGCTTCGGAGTTGGGGCTATCGGGGAGCTGTTTTTT.

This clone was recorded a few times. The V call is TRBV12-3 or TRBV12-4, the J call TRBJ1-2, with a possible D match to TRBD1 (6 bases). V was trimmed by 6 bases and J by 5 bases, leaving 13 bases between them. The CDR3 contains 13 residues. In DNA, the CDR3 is TGTGCCAGCAGAAAAGGGACACCTTATGGCTACACCTTC. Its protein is CASRKGTPYGYTF.

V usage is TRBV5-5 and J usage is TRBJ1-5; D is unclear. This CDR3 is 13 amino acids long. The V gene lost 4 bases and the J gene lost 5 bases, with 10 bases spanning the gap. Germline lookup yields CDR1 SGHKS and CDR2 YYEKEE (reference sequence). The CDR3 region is CASSPGRDQPQHF. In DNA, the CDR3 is TGTGCCAGCAGCCCGGGTCGGGATCAGCCCCAGCATTTT.